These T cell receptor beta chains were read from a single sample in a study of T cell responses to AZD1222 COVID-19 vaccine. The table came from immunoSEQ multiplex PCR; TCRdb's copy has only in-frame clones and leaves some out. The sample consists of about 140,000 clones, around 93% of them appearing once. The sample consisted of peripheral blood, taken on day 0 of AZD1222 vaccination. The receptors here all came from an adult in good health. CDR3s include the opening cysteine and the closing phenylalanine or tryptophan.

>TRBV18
CASSPVDTGVLEAFF
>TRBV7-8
CASSLTSGARDTQYF
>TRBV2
CASSDQGGQPQHF
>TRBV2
CASSAGGPVDTQYF
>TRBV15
CATSSAQKLNIQYF
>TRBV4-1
CASSQIQEDGTEAFF
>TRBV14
CASSQVLGGGEQFF
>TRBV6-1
CASSEGGTIGNTIYF
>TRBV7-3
CASSLSGGAYNEQFF
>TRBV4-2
CASSQATGQKTQPQHF
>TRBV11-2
CASSLVSGSWEQYF
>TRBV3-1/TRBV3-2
CASSPSVGTLYGYTF
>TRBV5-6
CASKSYNEQFF
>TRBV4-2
CASSQLTDGGRYGYTF
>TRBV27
CASSLSWSSYEQYF
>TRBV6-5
CASITGRGAHYGYTF
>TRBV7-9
CASSFVGTGTGELFF
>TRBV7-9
CASSYKETQYF
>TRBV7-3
CASSLVAGRKEAFF
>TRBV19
CASIPRAGDTGELFF
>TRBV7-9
CASSYGLPSWELFF
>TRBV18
CASSLAGGSETQYF
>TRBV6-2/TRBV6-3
CASSYQGWHRRPGTGEQYF
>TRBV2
CASSEETGVGYTF
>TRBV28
CASNWGNMNTEAFF
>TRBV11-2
CASSFLADYEQYF
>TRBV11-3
CASSPSGSSYNEQFF
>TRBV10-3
CAISEQGSGTEAFF
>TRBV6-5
CASSSLRAGGPYEQYF
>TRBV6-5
CASKGPTNVGSPLHF
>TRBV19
CASRDVGGSTNEKLFF
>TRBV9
CASSVLPGYQETQYF
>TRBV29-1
CSPEPPRRGLAGPPYEQYF
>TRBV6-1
CASSEFTGGNQPQHF
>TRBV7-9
CASSFFSGNTEAFF
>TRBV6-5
CASSRQGAYNEQFF
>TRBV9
CASSVGGYTGELFF
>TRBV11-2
CASSFVTAGGNTIYF
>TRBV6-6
CASSPTGSSYNEQFF
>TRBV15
CATSRDGGPNTEAFF
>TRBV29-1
CSACGAADTQYF
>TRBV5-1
CASKQGPLEYYEQYF
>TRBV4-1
CASSQDSGGTGPPLHF
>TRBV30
CAWSVTGNQETQYF
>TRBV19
CASSIGGTANTGELFF
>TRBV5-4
CASSLAELAESTDTQYF